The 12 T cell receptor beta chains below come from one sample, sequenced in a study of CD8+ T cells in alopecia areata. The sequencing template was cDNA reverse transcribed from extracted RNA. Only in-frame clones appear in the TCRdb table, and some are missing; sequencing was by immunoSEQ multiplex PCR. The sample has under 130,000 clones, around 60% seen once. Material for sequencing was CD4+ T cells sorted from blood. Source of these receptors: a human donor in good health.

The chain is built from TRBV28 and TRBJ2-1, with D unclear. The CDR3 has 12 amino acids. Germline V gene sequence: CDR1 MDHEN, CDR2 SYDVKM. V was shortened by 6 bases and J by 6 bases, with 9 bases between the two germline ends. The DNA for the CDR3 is TGTGCCAGCAGCCTCGGTAGCAATGAGCAGTTCTTC. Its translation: CASSLGSNEQFF.

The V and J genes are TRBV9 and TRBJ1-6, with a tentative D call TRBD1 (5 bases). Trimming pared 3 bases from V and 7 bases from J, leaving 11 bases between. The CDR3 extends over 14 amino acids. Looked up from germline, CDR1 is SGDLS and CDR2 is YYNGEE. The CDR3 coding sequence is TGTGCCAGCAGCGGGCAGGGAGGGAATTCACCCCTCCACTTT. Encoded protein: CASSGQGGNSPLHF.

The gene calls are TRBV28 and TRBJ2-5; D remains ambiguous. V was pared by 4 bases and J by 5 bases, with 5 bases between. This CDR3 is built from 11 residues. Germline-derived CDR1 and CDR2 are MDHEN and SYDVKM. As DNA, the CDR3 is TGTGCCAGCAGTTACCGGGAGACCCAGTACTTC. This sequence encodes CASSYRETQYF.

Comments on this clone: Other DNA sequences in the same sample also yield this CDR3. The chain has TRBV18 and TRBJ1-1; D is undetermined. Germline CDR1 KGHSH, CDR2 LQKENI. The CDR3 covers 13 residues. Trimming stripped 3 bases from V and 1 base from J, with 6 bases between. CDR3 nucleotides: TGTGCCAGCTCACCCGACCAGAACACTGAAGCTTTCTTT. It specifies CASSPDQNTEAFF.

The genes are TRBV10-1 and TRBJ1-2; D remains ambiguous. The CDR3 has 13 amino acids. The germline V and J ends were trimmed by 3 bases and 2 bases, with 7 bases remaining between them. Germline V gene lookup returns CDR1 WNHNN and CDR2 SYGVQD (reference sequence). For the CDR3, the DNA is TGCGCCAGCAGTGAAAACGGCAACTATGGCTACACCTTC. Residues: CASSENGNYGYTF.

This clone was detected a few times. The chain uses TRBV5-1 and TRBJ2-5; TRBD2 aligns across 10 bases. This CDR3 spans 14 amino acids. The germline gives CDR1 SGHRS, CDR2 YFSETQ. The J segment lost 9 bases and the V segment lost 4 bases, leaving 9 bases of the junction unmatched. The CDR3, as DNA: TGCGCCAGCAGCCTTAGCGGGGGGCTGGGGCCCCAGTACTTC. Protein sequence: CASSLSGGLGPQYF.

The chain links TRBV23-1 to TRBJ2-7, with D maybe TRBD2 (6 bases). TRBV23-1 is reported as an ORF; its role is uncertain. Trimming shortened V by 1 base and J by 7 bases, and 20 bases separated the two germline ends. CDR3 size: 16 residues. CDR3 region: CASSQLGTDFKGEQYF. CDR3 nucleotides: TGCGCCAGCAGTCAATTAGGGACTGATTTTAAGGGGGAGCAGTACTTC.

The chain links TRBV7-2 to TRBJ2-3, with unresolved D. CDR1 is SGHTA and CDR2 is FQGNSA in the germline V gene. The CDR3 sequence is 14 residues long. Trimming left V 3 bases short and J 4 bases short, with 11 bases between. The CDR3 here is CASSLGYASDTQYF. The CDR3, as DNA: TGTGCCAGCAGCTTGGGATATGCTTCAGATACGCAGTATTTT.

In DNA form, the CDR3 reads TGCAGCGTTAGTTCGGCCAACCGGAACACTGAAGCTTTCTTT. Translated, it gives CSVSSANRNTEAFF. The chain links TRBV29-1 to TRBJ1-1; D not resolved. V was shortened by 5 bases and J by 1 base, with 14 bases between the two germline ends. CDR1 SQVTM and CDR2 ANQGSEA come from the germline V gene. This CDR3 has 14 amino acids.

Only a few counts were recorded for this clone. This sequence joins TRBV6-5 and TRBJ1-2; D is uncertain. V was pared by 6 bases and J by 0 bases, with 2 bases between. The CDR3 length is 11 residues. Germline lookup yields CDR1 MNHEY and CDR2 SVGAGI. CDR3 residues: CASRTNYGYTF. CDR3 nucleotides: TGTGCCAGCAGGACTAACTATGGCTACACCTTC.

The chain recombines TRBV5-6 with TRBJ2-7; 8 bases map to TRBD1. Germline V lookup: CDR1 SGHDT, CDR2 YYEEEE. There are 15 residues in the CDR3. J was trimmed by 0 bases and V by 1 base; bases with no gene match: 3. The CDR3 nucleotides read TGTGCCAGCAGCTTGACAGGGGGTCCCTCCTACGAGCAGTACTTC. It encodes CASSLTGGPSYEQYF.

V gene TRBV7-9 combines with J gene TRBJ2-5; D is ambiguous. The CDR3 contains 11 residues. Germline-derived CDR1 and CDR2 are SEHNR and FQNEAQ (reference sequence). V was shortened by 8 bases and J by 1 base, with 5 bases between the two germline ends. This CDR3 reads CASCRQETQYF. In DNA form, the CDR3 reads TGTGCCAGCTGCCGCCAAGAGACCCAGTACTTC.